This TCR beta chain was recorded in a study of CD8+ T cells in alopecia areata. V was clipped by 8 bases and J by 5 bases, with 18 bases between them. The CDR3 spans 14 residues. Germline loops: CDR1 MGHRA, CDR2 YSYEKL. Extracted RNA was reverse transcribed, and the resulting cDNA served as sequencing template. Method: immunoSEQ multiplex PCR; TCRdb's copy keeps in-frame clones and lacks some. This sample yields 150,000 to 200,000 clones, of which around 71% are seen a single time; 10% to 12% belongs to the top ten. This sequence joins TRBV4-1 and TRBJ1-1, with D tentatively TRBD1 (6 bases). The sample consisted of CD8+ T cells sorted from blood, taken at week 0. The source of this sequence is a human donor with alopecia areata. This CDR3 reads CASGTGGVWTEAFF. CDR3 bases: TGCGCCAGCGGAACGGGGGGCGTTTGGACTGAAGCTTTCTTT.